This TCR beta chain was sequenced in a study of blood T cell repertoires in COVID-19. Cohorts were based on clinical histories the participants reported. V trimming: 1 base; J trimming: 4 bases; junction bases outside the gene matches: 6. Germline V gene lookup returns CDR1 SGHAT and CDR2 FQNNGV. This CDR3 contains 16 residues. As handled by the study authors: Nucleated cell counts were estimated from reference gene primer amplification. The repertoire was sequenced with immunoSEQ multiplex PCR; TCRdb's copy has only in-frame clones and lacks some. V and J calls and clone size follow that table, whereas D and trimming were derived from the DNA. The profile shows roughly 140,000 clones, about 81% of them singletons.

Material: PBMCs or T cells enriched from blood (not recorded which). This chain uses TRBV11-2 with TRBJ1-2; 10 nucleotides align to TRBD1. The receptor was isolated from a man aged 45-65 years who had recovered from COVID-19. The CDR3: CASSLVAGTGVYGYTF. The CDR3 nucleotides read TGTGCCAGCAGCTTAGTTGCCGGGACAGGGGTCTATGGCTACACCTTC.